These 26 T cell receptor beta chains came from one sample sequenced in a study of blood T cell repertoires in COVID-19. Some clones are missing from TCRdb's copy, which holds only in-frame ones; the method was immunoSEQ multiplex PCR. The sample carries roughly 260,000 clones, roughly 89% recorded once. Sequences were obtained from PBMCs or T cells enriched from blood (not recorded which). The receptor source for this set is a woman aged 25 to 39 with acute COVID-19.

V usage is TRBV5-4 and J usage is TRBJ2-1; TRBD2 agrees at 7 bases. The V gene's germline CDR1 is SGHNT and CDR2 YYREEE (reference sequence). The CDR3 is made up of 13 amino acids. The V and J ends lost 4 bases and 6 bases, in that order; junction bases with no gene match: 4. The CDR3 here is CASSKTSRNEQFF. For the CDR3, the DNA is TGTGCCAGCAGCAAGACTAGCCGCAATGAGCAGTTCTTC.

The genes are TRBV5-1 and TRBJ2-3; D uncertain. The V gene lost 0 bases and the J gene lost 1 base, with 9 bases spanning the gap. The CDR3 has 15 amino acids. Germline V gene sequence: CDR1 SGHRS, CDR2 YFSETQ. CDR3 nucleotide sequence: TGCGCCAGCAGCTTGGAAATATCAGGCACAGATACGCAGTATTTT. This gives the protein CASSLEISGTDTQYF.

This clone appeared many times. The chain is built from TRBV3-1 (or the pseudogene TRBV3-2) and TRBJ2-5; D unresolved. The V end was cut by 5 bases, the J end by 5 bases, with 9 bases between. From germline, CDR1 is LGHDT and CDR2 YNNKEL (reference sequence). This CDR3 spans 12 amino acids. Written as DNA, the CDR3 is TGTGCCAGCAGCGAGAGCGTGGAGACCCAGTACTTC. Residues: CASSESVETQYF.

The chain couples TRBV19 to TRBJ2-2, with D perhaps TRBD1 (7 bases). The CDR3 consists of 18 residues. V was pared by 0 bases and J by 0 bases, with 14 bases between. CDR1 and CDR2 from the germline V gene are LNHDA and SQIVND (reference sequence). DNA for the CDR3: TGTGCCAGTAGTATAGAGGGGGGTGGGACAGCGAACACCGGGGAGCTGTTTTTT. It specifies CASSIEGGGTANTGELFF.

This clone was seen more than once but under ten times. CDR3 DNA sequence: TGTGCCAGCACCCTACAGGGAAACACTGAAGCTTTCTTT. Residues: CASTLQGNTEAFF. This chain uses TRBV12-3 or TRBV12-4 with TRBJ1-1; TRBD1 might be the D (6 bases). CDR3 size: 13 residues. V was cut by 7 bases and J by 2 bases, with 11 bases left in between.

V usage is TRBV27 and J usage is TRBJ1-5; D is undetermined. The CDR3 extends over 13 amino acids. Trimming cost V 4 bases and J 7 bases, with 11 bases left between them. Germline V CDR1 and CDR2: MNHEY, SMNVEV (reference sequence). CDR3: CASSYQVWQPQHF. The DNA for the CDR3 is TGTGCCAGCAGTTACCAGGTCTGGCAGCCCCAGCATTTT.

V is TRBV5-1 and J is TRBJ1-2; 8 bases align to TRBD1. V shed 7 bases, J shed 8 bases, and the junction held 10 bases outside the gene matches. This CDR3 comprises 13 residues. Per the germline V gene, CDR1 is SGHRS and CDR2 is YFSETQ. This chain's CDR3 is CASGLTGVEGYTF. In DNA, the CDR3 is TGCGCCAGCGGGTTGACAGGGGTCGAGGGCTACACCTTC.

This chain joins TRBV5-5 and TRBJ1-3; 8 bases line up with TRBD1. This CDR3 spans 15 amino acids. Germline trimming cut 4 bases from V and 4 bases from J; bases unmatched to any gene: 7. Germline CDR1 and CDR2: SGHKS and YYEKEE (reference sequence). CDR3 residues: CASSPRTGIGNTIYF. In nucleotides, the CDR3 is TGTGCCAGCAGCCCCCGGACAGGGATCGGAAACACCATATATTTT.

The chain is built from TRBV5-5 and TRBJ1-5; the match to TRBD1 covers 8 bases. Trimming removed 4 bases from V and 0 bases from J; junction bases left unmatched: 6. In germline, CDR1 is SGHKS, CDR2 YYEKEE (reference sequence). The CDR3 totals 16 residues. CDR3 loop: CASSPRTGISNQPQHF. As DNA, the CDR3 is TGTGCCAGCAGCCCGCGGACAGGGATTAGCAATCAGCCCCAGCATTTT.

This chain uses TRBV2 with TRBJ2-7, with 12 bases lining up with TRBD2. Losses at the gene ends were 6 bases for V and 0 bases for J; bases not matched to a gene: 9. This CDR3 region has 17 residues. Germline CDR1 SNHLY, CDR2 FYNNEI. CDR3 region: CASSSRLAGALSYEQYF. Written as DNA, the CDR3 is TGTGCCAGCAGCTCCAGACTAGCGGGGGCCCTCTCCTACGAGCAGTACTTC.

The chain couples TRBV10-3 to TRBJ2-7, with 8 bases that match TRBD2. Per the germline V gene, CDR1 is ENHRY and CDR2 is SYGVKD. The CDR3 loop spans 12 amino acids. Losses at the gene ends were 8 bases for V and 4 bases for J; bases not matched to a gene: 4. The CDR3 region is CAIAAGGYEQYF. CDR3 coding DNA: TGTGCCATCGCTGCGGGGGGATACGAGCAGTACTTC.

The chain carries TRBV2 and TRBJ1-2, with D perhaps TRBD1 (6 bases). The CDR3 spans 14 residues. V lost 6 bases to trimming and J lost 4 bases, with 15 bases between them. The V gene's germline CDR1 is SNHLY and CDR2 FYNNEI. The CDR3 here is CASSGGQAPYGYTF. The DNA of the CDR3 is TGTGCCAGCAGCGGGGGGCAGGCCCCCTATGGCTACACCTTC.

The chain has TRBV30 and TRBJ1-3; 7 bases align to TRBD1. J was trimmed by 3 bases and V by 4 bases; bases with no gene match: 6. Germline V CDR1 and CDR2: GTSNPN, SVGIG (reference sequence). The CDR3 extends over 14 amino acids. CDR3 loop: CAWNAGTVGNTIYF. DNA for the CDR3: TGTGCCTGGAACGCCGGGACAGTTGGAAACACCATATATTTT. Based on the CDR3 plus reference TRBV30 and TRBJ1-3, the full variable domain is SQTIHQWPATLVQPVGSPLSLECTVEGTSNPNLYWYRQAAGRGLQLLFYSVGIGQISSEVPQNLSASRPQDRQFILSSKKLLLSDSGFYLCAWNAGTVGNTIYFGEGSWLTVV.

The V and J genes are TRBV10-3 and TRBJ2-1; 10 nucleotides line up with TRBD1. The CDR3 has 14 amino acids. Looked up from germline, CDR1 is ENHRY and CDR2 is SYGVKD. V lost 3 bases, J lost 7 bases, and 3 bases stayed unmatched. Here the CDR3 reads CAISDPGQGNEQFF. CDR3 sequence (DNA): TGTGCCATCAGTGACCCGGGACAGGGGAATGAGCAGTTCTTC.

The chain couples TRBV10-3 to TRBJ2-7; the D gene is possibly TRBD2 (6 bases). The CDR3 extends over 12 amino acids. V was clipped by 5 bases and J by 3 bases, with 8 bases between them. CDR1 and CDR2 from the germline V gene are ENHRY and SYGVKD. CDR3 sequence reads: CAISPGVYEQYF. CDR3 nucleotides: TGTGCCATCAGTCCGGGGGTCTACGAGCAGTACTTC.

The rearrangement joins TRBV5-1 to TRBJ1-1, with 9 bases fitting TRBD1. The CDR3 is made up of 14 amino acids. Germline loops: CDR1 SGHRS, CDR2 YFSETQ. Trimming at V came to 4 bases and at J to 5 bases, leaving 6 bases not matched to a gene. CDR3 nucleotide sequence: TGCGCCAGCAGCCCGCCGGGACAGGGAACTGAAGCTTTCTTT. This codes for CASSPPGQGTEAFF.

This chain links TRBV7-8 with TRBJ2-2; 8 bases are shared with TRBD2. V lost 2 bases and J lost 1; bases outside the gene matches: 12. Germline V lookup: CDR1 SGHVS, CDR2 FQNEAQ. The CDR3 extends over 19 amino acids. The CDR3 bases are TGTGCCAGCAGCTTACCCGCCGGGGTAGCGGGGATGAACACCGGGGAGCTGTTTTTT. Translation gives CASSLPAGVAGMNTGELFF.

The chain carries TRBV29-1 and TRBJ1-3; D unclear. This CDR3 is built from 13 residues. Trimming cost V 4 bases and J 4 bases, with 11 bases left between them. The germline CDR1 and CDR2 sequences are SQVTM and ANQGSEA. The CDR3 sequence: CSVAQVLGNTIYF. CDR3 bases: TGCAGCGTTGCTCAGGTTCTGGGAAACACCATATATTTT.

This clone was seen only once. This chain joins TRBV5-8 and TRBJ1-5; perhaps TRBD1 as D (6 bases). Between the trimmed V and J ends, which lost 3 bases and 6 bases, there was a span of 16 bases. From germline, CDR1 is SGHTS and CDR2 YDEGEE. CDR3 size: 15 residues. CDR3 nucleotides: TGTGCCAGCAGCTCCCAGGGGTATAGGACTCAGCCCCAGCATTTT. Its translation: CASSSQGYRTQPQHF.

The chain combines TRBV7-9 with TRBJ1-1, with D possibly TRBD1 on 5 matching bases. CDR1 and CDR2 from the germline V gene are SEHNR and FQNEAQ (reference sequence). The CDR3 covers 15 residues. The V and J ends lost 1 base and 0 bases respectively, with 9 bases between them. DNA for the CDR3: TGTGCCAGCAGCTTAGTCCAGGGAATGAACACTGAAGCTTTCTTT. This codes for CASSLVQGMNTEAFF.

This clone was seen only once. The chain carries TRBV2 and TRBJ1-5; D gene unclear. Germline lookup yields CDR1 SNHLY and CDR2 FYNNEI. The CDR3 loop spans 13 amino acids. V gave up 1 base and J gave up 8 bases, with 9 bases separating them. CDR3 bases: TGTGCCAGCAGTGAAGGGCCCCTTGAGCCCCAGCATTTT. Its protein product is CASSEGPLEPQHF.

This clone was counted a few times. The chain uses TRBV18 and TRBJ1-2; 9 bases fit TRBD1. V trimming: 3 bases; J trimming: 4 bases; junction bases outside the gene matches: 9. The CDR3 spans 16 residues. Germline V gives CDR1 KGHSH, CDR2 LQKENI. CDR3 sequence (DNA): TGTGCCAGCTCACCCCAGGGACAGGGATCCGGCTATGGCTACACCTTC. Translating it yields CASSPQGQGSGYGYTF.

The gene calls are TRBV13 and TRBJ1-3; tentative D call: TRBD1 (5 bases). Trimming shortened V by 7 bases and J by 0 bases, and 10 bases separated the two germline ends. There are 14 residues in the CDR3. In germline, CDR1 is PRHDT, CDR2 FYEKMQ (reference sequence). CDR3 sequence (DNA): TGTGCCAGCACCCGGGGGGGCTCTGGAAACACCATATATTTT. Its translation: CASTRGGSGNTIYF.

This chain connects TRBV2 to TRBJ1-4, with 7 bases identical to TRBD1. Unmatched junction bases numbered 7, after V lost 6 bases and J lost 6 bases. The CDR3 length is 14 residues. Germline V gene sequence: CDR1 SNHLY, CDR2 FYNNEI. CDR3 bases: TGTGCCAGCAGCGTACAGGGGCGATATGAAAAACTGTTTTTT. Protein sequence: CASSVQGRYEKLFF.

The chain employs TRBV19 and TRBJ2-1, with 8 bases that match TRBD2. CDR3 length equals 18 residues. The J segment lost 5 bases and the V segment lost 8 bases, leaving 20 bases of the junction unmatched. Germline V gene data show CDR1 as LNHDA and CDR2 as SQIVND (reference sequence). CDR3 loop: CASSRVSGGPPENNEQFF. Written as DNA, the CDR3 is TGTGCCAGTTCCAGGGTAAGCGGGGGTCCTCCTGAAAACAATGAGCAGTTCTTC.

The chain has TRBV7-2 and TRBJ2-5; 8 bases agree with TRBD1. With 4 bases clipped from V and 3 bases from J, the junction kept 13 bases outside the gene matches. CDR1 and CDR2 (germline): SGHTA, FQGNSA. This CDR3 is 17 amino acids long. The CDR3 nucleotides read TGTGCCAGCAGCTCCGCCCGGGACAGGCTCTCCAAAGAGACCCAGTACTTC. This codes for CASSSARDRLSKETQYF.